This TCR beta chain was sequenced in a study of long-term antiretroviral therapy in people with HIV. The germline V gene encodes CDR1 MNHEY and CDR2 SVGAGI. After removal of 0 bases from V and 5 bases from J, the junction contained 6 bases not matched to a gene. The CDR3 runs 15 residues. The authors ran the immunoSEQ assay, v3.0, at survey level. Produced via immunoSEQ multiplex PCR; TCRdb's table is partial and in-frame only. The data hold some 16,000 clones, with around 84% observed a single time. The clonotype was recovered from a woman aged 40-49 years with HIV. The chain carries TRBV6-5 and TRBJ1-1; 7 bases are a match to TRBD1. The sample here was unsorted PBMCs, taken 0.5 years after starting antiretroviral therapy. The CDR3 DNA is TGTGCCAGCAGTTACTCGAGAGGGGGCAAGACTGAAGCTTTCTTT. As protein: CASSYSRGGKTEAFF.